The next 20 T cell receptor beta chains were all read from a single sample in a study of cytomegalovirus exposure and HLA in healthy donors. The PCR contained 60 Vbeta and 13 Jbeta primers. Sequencing used immunoSEQ multiplex PCR; TCRdb keeps in-frame clones, though not all of them. Seen here are 130,000 or so clones, approximately 78% observed once, and the top ten hold approximately 6.5%. What was sequenced was PBMCs. Every receptor here comes from a woman aged 40-49 years in good health and CMV-seronegative.

This sequence joins TRBV7-3 and TRBJ2-5; 9 bases fit TRBD1. The V gene end was trimmed by 4 bases and the J gene end by 3 bases; junction bases not matched to a gene: 6. This CDR3 spans 15 amino acids. Germline V gene lookup returns CDR1 SGHTA and CDR2 FQGTGA. CDR3 nucleotide sequence: TGTGCCAGCAGCTCCTTTACAGGGGGCAAAGAGACCCAGTACTTC. Its protein is CASSSFTGGKETQYF.

The chain couples TRBV18 to TRBJ1-1, with 7 bases matching TRBD1. V gave up 8 bases and J gave up 0 bases; unmatched junction bases: 3. Germline values: CDR1 KGHSH, CDR2 LQKENI. This CDR3 spans 13 amino acids. CDR3 sequence (DNA): TGTGCCAGCACGGGACAGATGAACACTGAAGCTTTCTTT. It encodes CASTGQMNTEAFF.

V is TRBV2 and J is TRBJ2-2, with D tentatively TRBD2 (6 bases). V dropped 8 bases and J dropped 8 bases, with 21 bases sitting between them. Germline CDR1 reads SNHLY; CDR2 reads FYNNEI. The CDR3 is made up of 15 amino acids. The chain's CDR3 is CASGSRDSVIGELFF. The CDR3 DNA follows: TGTGCCAGCGGATCGCGGGACTCTGTTATTGGGGAGCTGTTTTTT.

The chain uses TRBV4-3 and TRBJ2-7, with 11 bases lining up with TRBD2. The V gene's germline CDR1 is LGHNA and CDR2 YSLEER. The trim removed 1 base at V and 7 bases at J, leaving 12 bases unmatched. The CDR3 length is 17 residues. DNA of the CDR3: TGCGCCAGCAGCCAAGGTCCCACTAGCGGGGGCCAGGGAGAGCAGTACTTC. Encoded protein: CASSQGPTSGGQGEQYF.

This chain links TRBV5-1 with TRBJ2-1; D may be TRBD2 (5 bases). The CDR3 length is 15 residues. Germline CDR1 is SGHRS and CDR2 is YFSETQ. The V gene lost 7 bases and the J gene lost 4 bases, with 18 bases spanning the gap. The CDR3 coding sequence is TGCGCCAGCTGGCCAGCGCAACGACTATACAATGAGCAGTTCTTC. This codes for CASWPAQRLYNEQFF.

The V and J genes are TRBV5-4 and TRBJ1-3; D uncertain. Between the trimmed V and J ends, which lost 3 bases and 1 base, there was a span of 20 bases. The germline gives CDR1 SGHNT, CDR2 YYREEE (reference sequence). This CDR3 has 18 amino acids. CDR3 in amino acids: CASSWGGLAGSSGNTIYF. The CDR3 DNA reads as TGTGCCAGCAGCTGGGGAGGACTAGCGGGGAGTTCTGGAAACACCATATATTTT.

The chain carries TRBV7-2 and TRBJ2-7; TRBD1 aligns across 10 bases. This CDR3 is built from 14 residues. V was clipped by 4 bases and J by 6 bases; unmatched bases: 6. Germline V gene data show CDR1 as SGHTA and CDR2 as FQGNSA. Here the CDR3 reads CASSSRDRGSEQYF. The CDR3 DNA sequence: TGTGCCAGCAGCTCCCGGGACAGGGGTAGCGAGCAGTACTTC.

In this sample, this clone turned up a few times. This chain connects TRBV25-1 to TRBJ1-1; TRBD1 matches 10 bases. The CDR3 totals 16 residues. Germline CDR1 reads MGHDK; CDR2 reads SYGVNS. J gave up 5 bases and V 1 base, and 7 bases lay outside the gene matches. CDR3 sequence: CASSESRTGGDTEAFF. The CDR3 DNA is TGTGCCAGCAGTGAATCAAGGACAGGGGGTGATACTGAAGCTTTCTTT.

The chain joins TRBV7-3 to TRBJ2-2; 7 positions agree with TRBD1. The V and J ends lost 3 bases and 1 base, in that order; junction bases with no gene match: 11. The CDR3 spans 18 residues. CDR1 and CDR2 from the germline V gene are SGHTA and FQGTGA. This CDR3 reads CASSFNLRQGLNTGELFF. The CDR3 DNA reads as TGTGCCAGCAGCTTCAACCTTCGACAGGGCTTGAACACCGGGGAGCTGTTTTTT.

This clone turned up a few times. The chain carries TRBV4-1 and TRBJ2-2, with 8 bases aligning to TRBD2. In germline, CDR1 is MGHRA, CDR2 YSYEKL. After removal of 0 bases from V and 1 base from J, the junction contained 1 base not matched to a gene. The CDR3 is 16 amino acids. The CDR3 protein is CASSQETSVNTGELFF. The CDR3 nucleotides read TGCGCCAGCAGCCAAGAGACTAGCGTGAACACCGGGGAGCTGTTTTTT.

The chain is built from TRBV28 and TRBJ1-3, with D perhaps TRBD1 (6 bases). Germline values: CDR1 MDHEN, CDR2 SYDVKM. V was trimmed by 6 bases and J by 2 bases, leaving 20 bases between them. The CDR3 contains 17 residues. DNA for the CDR3: TGTGCCAGCAGCCCGATTGGACAGTCGACTCCTGGAAACACCATATATTTT. Translation: CASSPIGQSTPGNTIYF. The full variable domain, rest sourced from reference TRBV28 and TRBJ1-3, is DVKVTQSSRYLVKRTGEKVFLECVQDMDHENMFWYRQDPGLGLRLIYFSYDVKMKEKGDIPEGYSVSREKKERFSLILESASTNQTSMYLCASSPIGQSTPGNTIYFGEGSWLTVV.

Comments on this clone: The junction shows a germline mismatch at one end, possibly a read error. The chain carries TRBV18 and TRBJ1-5; possible D gene TRBD1, 5 bases. This CDR3 has 14 amino acids. Germline V gene lookup returns CDR1 KGHSH and CDR2 LQKENI. Here the CDR3 reads CASSQGQRGQAQHF. In nucleotides, the CDR3 is TGTGCCAGCTCACAGGGGCAGCGGGGTCAGGCCCAGCATTTT.

This clone was counted a single time. The chain employs TRBV5-1 and TRBJ2-2; D is unclear. The germline gives CDR1 SGHRS, CDR2 YFSETQ. The CDR3 totals 15 residues. Trimming took off 1 base at V and 0 bases at J, with 7 bases between the two ends. DNA for the CDR3: TGCGCCAGCAGCTTGACAGCCACGAACACCGGGGAGCTGTTTTTT. It encodes CASSLTATNTGELFF.

The chain combines TRBV7-6 with TRBJ2-3; D is unclear. The CDR3 is 14 amino acids. Germline V CDR1 and CDR2: SGHVS, FNYEAQ. V shed 2 bases and J shed 5 bases, with 11 bases lying between them. The CDR3, as DNA: TGTGCCAGCAGCTTACGTAGCTTTGAAGATACGCAGTATTTT. Protein product: CASSLRSFEDTQYF.

The gene calls are TRBV11-2 and TRBJ1-5; D not certain. The CDR3 sequence is 13 residues long. Trimming took off 0 bases at V and 9 bases at J, with 9 bases between the two ends. Germline-derived CDR1 and CDR2 are SGHAT and FQNNGV. CDR3 bases: TGTGCCAGCAGCTTAGACCCCCAGGTGCCCCAGCATTTT. Translating gives CASSLDPQVPQHF.

The V and J genes are TRBV2 and TRBJ1-1; D gene ambiguous. Trimming took 4 bases from V and 1 from J, leaving 10 bases between them. Germline V lookup: CDR1 SNHLY, CDR2 FYNNEI. The CDR3 has 14 residues. The CDR3: CASSAATENTEAFF. DNA for the CDR3: TGTGCCAGCAGTGCCGCTACCGAGAACACTGAAGCTTTCTTT.

The gene calls are TRBV11-2 and TRBJ2-2, with a weak D call TRBD1 (5 bases). Trimming stripped 6 bases from V and 4 bases from J, with 9 bases between. Per the germline V gene, CDR1 is SGHAT and CDR2 is FQNNGV. This CDR3 comprises 13 residues. The CDR3 nucleotides are TGTGCCAGCAGTCCACAGGTCACCGGGGAGCTGTTTTTT. As protein: CASSPQVTGELFF.

The chain carries TRBV12-5 and TRBJ2-5; D is perhaps TRBD1 (5 bases). Looked up from germline, CDR1 is LGHNT and CDR2 is FRNRAP. The CDR3 contains 13 residues. V was shortened by 2 bases and J by 7 bases, with 11 bases between the two germline ends. CDR3 amino acids: CASGLQGFGTQYF. The CDR3 DNA is TGTGCTAGTGGTTTGCAGGGTTTTGGGACCCAGTACTTC.

This clone was seen only a few times. The chain employs TRBV6-1 and TRBJ1-1; unclear D gene. This CDR3 spans 14 amino acids. Germline V gives CDR1 MNHNS, CDR2 SASEGT. Trimming took 2 bases from V and 1 from J, leaving 8 bases between them. The CDR3 region has the DNA TGTGCCAGCAGTGAATATCAGAAGAACACTGAAGCTTTCTTT. It specifies CASSEYQKNTEAFF.

The chain joins TRBV11-1 to TRBJ2-2; 7 bases agree with TRBD1. The V gene end was trimmed by 4 bases and the J gene end by 6 bases; junction bases not matched to a gene: 5. Germline V gives CDR1 SGHAT, CDR2 FQDESV (reference sequence). The CDR3 loop spans 14 amino acids. CDR3 protein: CASSSQDRAGELFF. DNA of the CDR3: TGTGCCAGCAGCTCCCAAGACAGGGCCGGGGAGCTGTTTTTT.